The rows below give T cell receptor beta chains drawn from one sample of a study of blood T cell repertoires in COVID-19. TCRdb's copy holds only in-frame clones and misses some; the assay was immunoSEQ multiplex PCR. The sample holds about 110,000 clones, about four fifths seen once. Sequencing was carried out using peripheral blood. These TCRs come from a man at least 80 years old with acute or convalescent COVID-19. Each CDR3 is given with its conserved first and last residue. D genes are given only for firm matches. Size values are once, few and many counts, or a class for expanded clones, and some rows have none.

abundance: .; d_gene: TRBD2; v_gene: TRBV18; j_gene: TRBJ2-1; CDR3aa: CASSPTSGPSYNEQFF; CDR3nt: TGTGCCAGCTCACCGACTAGCGGGCCTTCCTACAATGAGCAGTTCTTC
abundance: once; d_gene: TRBD1; v_gene: TRBV27; j_gene: TRBJ2-2; CDR3aa: CASSNIGQGNGELFF; CDR3nt: TGTGCCAGCAGCAATATTGGACAGGGTAACGGGGAGCTGTTTTTT
abundance: .; d_gene: .; v_gene: TRBV6-1; j_gene: TRBJ1-1; CDR3aa: CASSEPGMNTEAFF; CDR3nt: TGTGCCAGCAGTGAACCCGGGATGAACACTGAAGCTTTCTTT
abundance: once; d_gene: .; v_gene: TRBV5-4; j_gene: TRBJ1-1; CDR3aa: CASSLVSSTEAFF; CDR3nt: TGTGCCAGCAGCTTGGTGTCGAGTACTGAAGCTTTCTTT
abundance: .; d_gene: TRBD1; v_gene: TRBV19; j_gene: TRBJ1-1; CDR3aa: CASSMDRGTEAFF; CDR3nt: TGTGCCAGTAGTATGGACAGGGGGACTGAAGCTTTCTTT
abundance: .; d_gene: .; v_gene: TRBV19; j_gene: TRBJ1-5; CDR3aa: CASSNRGYPGWTQHF; CDR3nt: TGTGCCAGTAGTAATCGAGGGTACCCGGGTTGGACCCAGCATTTT
abundance: .; d_gene: TRBD1; v_gene: TRBV7-2; j_gene: TRBJ1-5; CDR3aa: CASSLKGGRGQPQHF; CDR3nt: TGTGCCAGCAGCTTAAAGGGGGGCAGGGGGCAGCCCCAGCATTTT
abundance: once; d_gene: .; v_gene: TRBV5-1; j_gene: TRBJ2-7; CDR3aa: CASSLDRASYEQYF; CDR3nt: TGCGCCAGCAGCTTGGACAGGGCGTCCTACGAGCAGTACTTC
abundance: .; d_gene: .; v_gene: TRBV19; j_gene: TRBJ1-4; CDR3aa: CASNSPRETGPSNEKLFF; CDR3nt: TGTGCCAGTAACTCACCGCGGGAGACAGGACCGTCTAATGAAAAACTGTTTTTT
abundance: .; d_gene: .; v_gene: TRBV5-8; j_gene: TRBJ1-5; CDR3aa: CASNQTEGNQPQHF; CDR3nt: TGTGCCAGCAACCAAACTGAGGGCAATCAGCCCCAGCATTTT
abundance: few; d_gene: .; v_gene: TRBV30; j_gene: TRBJ1-3; CDR3aa: CAWLGDTIYF; CDR3nt: TGTGCCTGGTTGGGAGACACCATATATTTT
abundance: .; d_gene: TRBD1; v_gene: TRBV6-4; j_gene: TRBJ2-1; CDR3aa: CASSVGGQGASNEQFF; CDR3nt: TGTGCCAGCAGTGTAGGGGGACAGGGAGCCTCCAATGAGCAGTTCTTC
abundance: .; d_gene: TRBD1; v_gene: TRBV18; j_gene: TRBJ1-4; CDR3aa: CASSPGQGHEKLFF; CDR3nt: TGTGCCAGCTCACCCGGACAGGGACATGAAAAACTGTTTTTT
abundance: .; d_gene: TRBD1; v_gene: TRBV18; j_gene: TRBJ1-4; CDR3aa: CASSPSGGAGNEKLFF; CDR3nt: TGTGCCAGCTCACCCTCAGGGGGCGCGGGTAATGAAAAACTGTTTTTT
abundance: .; d_gene: .; v_gene: TRBV7-9; j_gene: TRBJ2-6; CDR3aa: CASSLNSGANVLTF; CDR3nt: TGTGCCAGCAGCCTAAACTCTGGGGCCAACGTCCTGACTTTC
abundance: .; d_gene: TRBD1; v_gene: TRBV10-3; j_gene: TRBJ1-2; CDR3aa: CAISESRDRGLNGYTF; CDR3nt: TGTGCCATCAGTGAGTCGCGAGACAGGGGGCTTAATGGCTACACCTTC
abundance: .; d_gene: TRBD2; v_gene: TRBV5-1; j_gene: TRBJ2-1; CDR3aa: CASSFGLVANEQFF; CDR3nt: TGCGCCAGCAGCTTTGGACTAGTCGCCAATGAGCAGTTCTTC
abundance: .; d_gene: TRBD1; v_gene: TRBV11-2; j_gene: TRBJ2-7; CDR3aa: CASSLSGTGRDEQYF; CDR3nt: TGTGCCAGCAGTTTGTCCGGGACAGGGCGTGACGAGCAGTACTTC
abundance: .; d_gene: TRBD1; v_gene: TRBV7-9; j_gene: TRBJ1-3; CDR3aa: CASSVKDRDSGNTIYF; CDR3nt: TGTGCCAGCAGCGTAAAAGACAGGGACTCTGGAAACACCATATATTTT
abundance: .; d_gene: TRBD1; v_gene: TRBV11-2; j_gene: TRBJ1-6; CDR3aa: CASSSGQGSPLHF; CDR3nt: TGTGCCAGCAGCTCGGGACAGGGTTCACCCCTCCACTTT
abundance: .; d_gene: TRBD2; v_gene: TRBV28; j_gene: TRBJ2-3; CDR3aa: CASSLAGVTSDTQYF; CDR3nt: TGTGCCAGCAGTTTAGCGGGAGTCACGTCAGATACGCAGTATTTT
abundance: .; d_gene: TRBD2; v_gene: TRBV18; j_gene: TRBJ2-5; CDR3aa: CASSRLAGVQETQYF; CDR3nt: TGTGCCAGCTCCAGACTAGCGGGAGTCCAAGAGACCCAGTACTTC
abundance: .; d_gene: TRBD1; v_gene: TRBV28; j_gene: TRBJ2-7; CDR3aa: CASSFTGQGTWEQYF; CDR3nt: TGTGCCAGCAGTTTTACGGGACAGGGTACATGGGAGCAGTACTTC
abundance: few; d_gene: .; v_gene: TRBV27; j_gene: TRBJ2-3; CDR3aa: CASSYAYTDTQYF; CDR3nt: TGTGCCAGCAGTTACGCCTACACAGATACGCAGTATTTT
abundance: .; d_gene: TRBD1; v_gene: TRBV11-3; j_gene: TRBJ2-2; CDR3aa: CASSLQGATGELFF; CDR3nt: TGTGCCAGCAGCTTGCAGGGGGCAACCGGGGAGCTGTTTTTT
abundance: few; d_gene: .; v_gene: TRBV7-9; j_gene: TRBJ2-7; CDR3aa: CASSGHGEQYF; CDR3nt: TGTGCCAGCAGCGGACACGGCGAGCAGTACTTC
abundance: .; d_gene: .; v_gene: TRBV7-2; j_gene: TRBJ2-7; CDR3aa: CASSFSTGSYEQYF; CDR3nt: TGTGCCAGCAGCTTTTCGACAGGTTCCTACGAGCAGTACTTC
abundance: once; d_gene: TRBD1; v_gene: TRBV18; j_gene: TRBJ2-6; CDR3aa: CASSPKGASSGANVLTF; CDR3nt: TGTGCCAGCTCACCGAAGGGGGCGAGCTCTGGGGCCAACGTCCTGACTTTC
abundance: .; d_gene: TRBD1; v_gene: TRBV28; j_gene: TRBJ1-4; CDR3aa: CASTQGGGEKLFF; CDR3nt: TGTGCCAGCACCCAGGGGGGCGGTGAAAAACTGTTTTTT
abundance: few; d_gene: TRBD2; v_gene: TRBV5-1; j_gene: TRBJ2-5; CDR3aa: CASSLGLAVLQETQYF; CDR3nt: TGCGCCAGCAGCCTCGGACTAGCGGTCCTACAAGAGACCCAGTACTTC
abundance: .; d_gene: TRBD1; v_gene: TRBV19; j_gene: TRBJ1-2; CDR3aa: CASSANRGRWDRYTF; CDR3nt: TGTGCCAGTAGTGCAAACAGGGGGCGTTGGGACCGCTACACCTTC
abundance: few; d_gene: .; v_gene: TRBV10-3; j_gene: TRBJ1-2; CDR3aa: CAISGTPLGGYGYTF; CDR3nt: TGTGCCATCAGCGGGACACCCCTTGGAGGCTATGGCTACACCTTC
abundance: .; d_gene: .; v_gene: TRBV4-2; j_gene: TRBJ2-7; CDR3aa: CASSQDVTGTNYEQYF; CDR3nt: TGTGCCAGCAGCCAAGATGTCACAGGGACTAACTACGAGCAGTACTTC
abundance: .; d_gene: .; v_gene: TRBV28; j_gene: TRBJ1-6; CDR3aa: CASRRDNAASPLHF; CDR3nt: TGTGCCAGCAGAAGGGACAACGCTGCTTCACCCCTCCACTTT
abundance: .; d_gene: TRBD1; v_gene: TRBV2; j_gene: TRBJ2-7; CDR3aa: CASSKSRGPSYEQYF; CDR3nt: TGTGCCAGCAGTAAGTCCAGGGGGCCCTCCTACGAGCAGTACTTC
abundance: .; d_gene: .; v_gene: TRBV5-5; j_gene: TRBJ1-1; CDR3aa: CASSLVSQAVTEAFF; CDR3nt: TGTGCCAGCAGCTTGGTCTCACAGGCGGTCACTGAAGCTTTCTTT
abundance: .; d_gene: TRBD1; v_gene: TRBV5-1; j_gene: TRBJ1-4; CDR3aa: CASSLTGDEKLFF; CDR3nt: TGCGCCAGCAGCTTAACAGGGGATGAAAAACTGTTTTTT
abundance: .; d_gene: .; v_gene: TRBV28; j_gene: TRBJ2-2; CDR3aa: CASSSRPGELFF; CDR3nt: TGTGCCAGCAGTTCTAGACCGGGGGAGCTGTTTTTT
abundance: .; d_gene: .; v_gene: TRBV3-1/TRBV3-2; j_gene: TRBJ1-1; CDR3aa: CASSDPWRGGTEAFF; CDR3nt: TGTGCCAGCAGCGATCCCTGGCGGGGGGGGACTGAAGCTTTCTTT
abundance: .; d_gene: .; v_gene: TRBV28; j_gene: TRBJ2-2; CDR3aa: CASRPTDRNTGELFF; CDR3nt: TGTGCCAGCAGGCCGACTGACAGAAACACCGGGGAGCTGTTTTTT
abundance: .; d_gene: .; v_gene: TRBV7-6; j_gene: TRBJ2-1; CDR3aa: CASSPTIRDNEQFF; CDR3nt: TGTGCCAGCAGCCCTACCATCAGGGACAATGAGCAGTTCTTC
abundance: .; d_gene: TRBD2; v_gene: TRBV7-2; j_gene: TRBJ2-1; CDR3aa: CASSTGGSNEQFF; CDR3nt: TGTGCCAGCAGTACGGGAGGAAGCAATGAGCAGTTCTTC
abundance: .; d_gene: TRBD2; v_gene: TRBV18; j_gene: TRBJ2-7; CDR3aa: CASSPGTRSYEQYF; CDR3nt: TGTGCCAGCTCACCCGGGACTAGATCCTACGAGCAGTACTTC
abundance: .; d_gene: TRBD2; v_gene: TRBV30; j_gene: TRBJ2-7; CDR3aa: CAWSVQVAGDGEQYF; CDR3nt: TGTGCCTGGAGTGTACAGGTAGCGGGAGATGGCGAGCAGTACTTC
abundance: .; d_gene: TRBD1; v_gene: TRBV5-1; j_gene: TRBJ2-1; CDR3aa: CASSRGQNNEQFF; CDR3nt: TGCGCCAGCAGCAGGGGACAGAACAATGAGCAGTTCTTC
abundance: .; d_gene: TRBD2; v_gene: TRBV7-3; j_gene: TRBJ2-1; CDR3aa: CASTRGGAGGNGEQFF; CDR3nt: TGTGCCAGCACCCGCGGTGGGGCGGGAGGGAATGGTGAGCAGTTCTTC
abundance: .; d_gene: .; v_gene: TRBV28; j_gene: TRBJ1-2; CDR3aa: CASREGLTLNYGYTF; CDR3nt: TGTGCCAGCAGGGAGGGACTGACCTTGAACTATGGCTACACCTTC
abundance: .; d_gene: TRBD2; v_gene: TRBV28; j_gene: TRBJ2-1; CDR3aa: CASMGWTSGSNEQFF; CDR3nt: TGTGCCAGCATGGGGTGGACTAGCGGGAGCAATGAGCAGTTCTTC
abundance: once; d_gene: .; v_gene: TRBV2; j_gene: TRBJ1-2; CDR3aa: CASSEALTGQGRGYTF; CDR3nt: TGTGCCAGCAGTGAAGCGCTTACGGGGCAGGGGCGAGGCTACACCTTC
abundance: .; d_gene: .; v_gene: TRBV6-5; j_gene: TRBJ1-1; CDR3aa: CASSYFMNTEAFF; CDR3nt: TGTGCCAGCAGTTATTTCATGAACACTGAAGCTTTCTTT
abundance: few; d_gene: TRBD1; v_gene: TRBV5-1; j_gene: TRBJ2-7; CDR3aa: CASSLVGTVTYEQYF; CDR3nt: TGCGCCAGCAGCTTGGTCGGGACAGTCACCTACGAGCAGTACTTC
abundance: .; d_gene: .; v_gene: TRBV6-5; j_gene: TRBJ2-3; CDR3aa: CASSPRSTTDTQYF; CDR3nt: TGTGCCAGCAGTCCCCGGAGCACGACAGATACGCAGTATTTT